This T cell receptor beta chain comes out of a study of T-cell reconstitution after alpha-beta-depleted transplantation in children. The ends lost 3 bases at V and 3 bases at J; junction bases unmatched: 5. The CDR3 sequence is 15 residues long. Germline V gene lookup returns CDR1 SEHNR and CDR2 FQNEAQ (reference sequence). Unique molecular identifiers were incorporated into the prepared TCRbeta library. TCRdb redid the calling of the PCR reads with MiXCR, one entry per CDR3 protein. This sample carries some 450,000 distinct CDR3 sequences, 43% of them seen once, and the ten largest clones take about 30%. The table lists this clonotype with many counts. Its specificity is not known. The study, taken as a whole, reports: In some patients, recipient T cells and intrathymic progenitors surviving conditioning explained high day-60 diversity. Newly generated T cells supplied most T-cell counts and diversity one year post-transplant. There were reportedly several hundred expanded graft clones from which alpha-beta T cells came about two months after transplant.

This TCR was recovered from a girl between 2 and 10 years old with aplastic anemia, due to receive a stem cell transplant. V gene TRBV7-9 combines with J gene TRBJ2-7, with 10 positions matching TRBD2. Sequenced material: PBMCs, taken before TCRalphabeta/CD19-depleted stem cell transplant. The CDR3 loop is CASSFASGSIYEQYF. The CDR3, as DNA: TGTGCCAGCAGCTTCGCTAGCGGGAGTATCTACGAGCAGTACTTC.